This T cell receptor (beta chain) was recovered during a study of blood T cell repertoires in COVID-19. About the research overall: Donors in the United States, Italy and Spain gave samples during acute or convalescent COVID-19. T cells, B-cell-depleted T cells, or PBMCs provided the cDNA or gDNA that served as material.

This table comes from immunoSEQ multiplex PCR, and its TCRdb copy is limited to in-frame clones, with some not included. This sample has under 200,000 clones, with 75% to 95% found just once. Germline CDR1 SGHVS, CDR2 FNYEAQ. J was trimmed by 2 bases and V by 4 bases; bases with no gene match: 9. The length of the CDR3 is 16 residues. The material sequenced was peripheral blood. The chain has TRBV7-6 and TRBJ2-5; TRBD2 agrees at 8 bases. The clonotype was recovered from a man aged 50 to 60 with acute or convalescent COVID-19. The CDR3 loop reads CASSSQTPSGQETQYF. DNA of the CDR3: TGTGCCAGCAGCTCCCAGACCCCTAGCGGGCAAGAGACCCAGTACTTC. The full variable domain, completed using reference TRBV7-6 and TRBJ2-5, is GAGVSQSPRYKVTKRGQDVALRCDPISGHVSLYWYRQALGQGPEFLTYFNYEAQQDKSGLPNDRFSAERPEGSISTLTIQRTEQRDSAMYRCASSSQTPSGQETQYFGPGTRLLVL.